These 4 T cell receptor beta chains were all obtained from the same sample, sequenced in a study of T-cell reconstitution after alpha-beta-depleted transplantation in children. This sample's TCRbeta library carried unique molecular identifier barcodes. TCRdb independently ran MiXCR on the PCR reads; one entry per CDR3 protein. The sample lists 25,000 to 30,000 distinct CDR3 sequences, roughly 5.7% seen once, with 5.5% to 7% in the top ten. The sample in question was PBMCs, mostly from graft donor cells, obtained 180 days after TCRalphabeta/CD19-depleted stem cell transplant. The receptors were gathered from a male patient under 18 who had a stem cell transplant for acute myeloid leukemia, so the T cells may come from the graft donor.

This clonotype was observed at least ten times. The chain has TRBV28 and TRBJ1-5; the D gene is possibly TRBD1 (5 bases). Trimming removed 3 bases from V and 6 bases from J, with 12 bases in between. The germline CDR1 and CDR2 sequences are MDHEN and SYDVKM. The CDR3 runs 14 residues. The DNA of the CDR3 is TGTGCCAGCAGTTTCTTGCAGGGCCCTCAGCCCCAGCATTTT. Translated: CASSFLQGPQPQHF.

This clonotype was found many times. V gene TRBV5-6 combines with J gene TRBJ2-1; D is unclear. V was shortened by 0 bases and J by 0 bases, with 7 bases between the two germline ends. The CDR3 contains 15 residues. Germline V gene lookup returns CDR1 SGHDT and CDR2 YYEEEE. The CDR3 DNA is TGTGCCAGCAGCTTGGCCCCAAGCTCCTACAATGAGCAGTTCTTC. It is translated as CASSLAPSSYNEQFF.

This clonotype was counted at least ten times. V is TRBV19 and J is TRBJ2-3; D not resolved. Germline V gene lookup returns CDR1 LNHDA and CDR2 SQIVND (reference sequence). The ends were cut back, 5 bases at V and 8 bases at J, with 11 bases in the middle. The CDR3 has 12 amino acids. The CDR3 sequence is CASSVEGLTQYF. The CDR3 DNA reads as TGTGCCAGTAGTGTGGAAGGTCTTACGCAGTATTTT.

This clonotype was counted many times. J is TRBJ1-4 and V is TRBV7-9, with a tentative D call TRBD1 (5 bases). The CDR3 runs 14 residues. The germline V gene encodes CDR1 SEHNR and CDR2 FQNEAQ (reference sequence). Trimming removed 5 bases from V and 2 bases from J, with 9 bases in between. CDR3 bases: TGTGCCAGCAGCAACAGACAGACTAATGAAAAACTGTTTTTT. Its protein product is CASSNRQTNEKLFF.